This TCR beta chain came from a study of regulatory T cells in long-lasting Graves disease. The time point was: newly diagnosed GD, antithyroid drugs for less than 3 months. TCR sequences were obtained from RNA taken from PBMCs. Arm-PCR of CDR3 regions with iRepertoire HTBI primers generated TCR beta libraries. MiXCR, run by TCRdb on the multiplex PCR reads, gives a single entry per CDR3 protein. The repertoire has approximately 490,000 distinct CDR3 sequences, roughly 15% of them found once; the top ten carry 9% to 15%. The sample was also reused in another study, on T cells in Graves' hyperthyroidism and ophthalmopathy. That study reports: Used for diagnoses were clinical symptoms, serum thyroxine and TRAb, thyroid ultrasound and orbital computed tomography.

This TCR was sampled from a man aged 40-49 years with Graves disease. The specimen was peripheral blood mononuclear cells (PBMCs), collected at new diagnosis, from a patient treated with antithyroid drugs.

The CDR3 reads CASSSESYEQYF. The CDR3 nucleotides are TGTGCCAGCAGTTCCGAGAGCTACGAGCAGTACTTC. The chain carries TRBV12-3 or TRBV12-4 and TRBJ2-7; no definite D call. The germline V and J ends were trimmed by 4 bases and 3 bases, with 7 bases remaining between them. The CDR3 extends over 12 amino acids.